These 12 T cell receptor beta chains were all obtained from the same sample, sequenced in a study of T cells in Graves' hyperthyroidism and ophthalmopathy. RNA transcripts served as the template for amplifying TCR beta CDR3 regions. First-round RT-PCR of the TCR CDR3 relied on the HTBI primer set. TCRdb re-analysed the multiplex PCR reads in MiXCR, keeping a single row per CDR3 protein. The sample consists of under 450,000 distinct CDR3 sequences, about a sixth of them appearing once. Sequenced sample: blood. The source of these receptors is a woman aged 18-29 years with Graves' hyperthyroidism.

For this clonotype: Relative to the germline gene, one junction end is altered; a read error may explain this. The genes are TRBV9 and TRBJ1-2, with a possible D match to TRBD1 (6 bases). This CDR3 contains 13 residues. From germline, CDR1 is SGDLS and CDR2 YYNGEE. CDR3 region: CASNVGGGYGYTF. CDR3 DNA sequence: TGTGCCAGCAACGTAGGGGGGGGGTATGGCTACACCTTC. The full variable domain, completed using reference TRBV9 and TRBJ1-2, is DSGVTQTPKHLITATGQRVTLRCSPRSGDLSVYWYQQSLDQGLQFLIQYYNGEERAKGNILERFSAQQFPDLHSELNLSSLELGDSALYFCASNVGGGYGYTFGSGTRLTVV.

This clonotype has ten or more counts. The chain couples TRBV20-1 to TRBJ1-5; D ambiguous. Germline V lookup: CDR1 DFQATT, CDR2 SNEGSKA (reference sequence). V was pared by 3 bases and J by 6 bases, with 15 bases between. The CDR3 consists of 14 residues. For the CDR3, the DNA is TGCAGTGCTAGGGAACCCCCCCTTCTTCAGCCCCAGCATTTT. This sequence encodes CSAREPPLLQPQHF.

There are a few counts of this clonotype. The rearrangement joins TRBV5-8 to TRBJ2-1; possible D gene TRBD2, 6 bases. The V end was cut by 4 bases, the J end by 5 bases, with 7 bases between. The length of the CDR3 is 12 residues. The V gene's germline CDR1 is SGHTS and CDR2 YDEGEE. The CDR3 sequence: CASSRGNNEQFF. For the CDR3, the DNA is TGTGCCAGCAGCCGGGGGAACAATGAGCAGTTCTTC.

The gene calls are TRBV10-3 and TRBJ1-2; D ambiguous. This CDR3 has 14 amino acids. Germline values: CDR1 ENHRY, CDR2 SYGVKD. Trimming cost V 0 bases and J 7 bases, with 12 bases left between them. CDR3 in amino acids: CAISESVNLGGYTF. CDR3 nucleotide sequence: TGTGCCATCAGTGAGTCGGTCAACCTGGGTGGCTACACCTTC.

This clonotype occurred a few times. CDR3 sequence (DNA): TGCAGTGCTCGGGAACGTAGCGGGAGCTCCTACAATGAGCAGTTCTTC. Residues: CSARERSGSSYNEQFF. The genes are TRBV20-1 and TRBJ2-1; 9 bases line up with TRBD2. V gave up 5 bases and J gave up 0 bases; unmatched junction bases: 8. The CDR3 sequence is 16 residues long. Per the germline V gene, CDR1 is DFQATT and CDR2 is SNEGSKA (reference sequence).

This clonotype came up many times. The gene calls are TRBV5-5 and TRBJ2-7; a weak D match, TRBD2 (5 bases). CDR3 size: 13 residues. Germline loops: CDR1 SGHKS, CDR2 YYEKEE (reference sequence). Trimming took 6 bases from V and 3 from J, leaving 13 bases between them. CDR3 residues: CASTFGLIYEQYF. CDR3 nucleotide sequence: TGTGCCAGCACCTTTGGACTGATCTACGAGCAGTACTTC.

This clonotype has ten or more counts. DNA for the CDR3: TGTGCCATCAGTACAGGGGGCATCGCTTTCTTT. Translated: CAISTGGIAFF. This chain links TRBV10-3 with TRBJ1-1; 9 positions agree with TRBD1. From germline, CDR1 is ENHRY and CDR2 SYGVKD. The trim removed 5 bases at V and 11 bases at J, leaving 3 bases unmatched. The CDR3 length is 11 residues.

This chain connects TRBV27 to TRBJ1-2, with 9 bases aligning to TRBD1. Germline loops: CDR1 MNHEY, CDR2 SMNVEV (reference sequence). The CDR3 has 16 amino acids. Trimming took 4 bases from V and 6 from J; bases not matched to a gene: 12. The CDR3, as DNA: TGTGCCAGCAGTTGGACCGTCGGGACAGGGTATAATGGCTACACCTTC. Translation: CASSWTVGTGYNGYTF.

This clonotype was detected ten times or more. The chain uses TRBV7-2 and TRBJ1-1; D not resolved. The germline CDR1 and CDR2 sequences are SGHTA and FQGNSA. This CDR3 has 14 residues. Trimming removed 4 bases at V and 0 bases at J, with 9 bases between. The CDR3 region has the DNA TGTGCCAGCAGCTCCGTGTTGCTGAACACTGAAGCTTTCTTT. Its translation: CASSSVLLNTEAFF.

CDR3 sequence: CASSLMRDTGELFF. As DNA, the CDR3 is TGTGCCAGCAGCTTAATGCGCGACACCGGGGAGCTGTTTTTT. This chain connects TRBV7-3 to TRBJ2-2; D remains unclear. This CDR3 spans 14 amino acids. V dropped 1 base and J dropped 3 bases, with 6 bases sitting between them. CDR1 is SGHTA and CDR2 is FQGTGA in the germline V gene.

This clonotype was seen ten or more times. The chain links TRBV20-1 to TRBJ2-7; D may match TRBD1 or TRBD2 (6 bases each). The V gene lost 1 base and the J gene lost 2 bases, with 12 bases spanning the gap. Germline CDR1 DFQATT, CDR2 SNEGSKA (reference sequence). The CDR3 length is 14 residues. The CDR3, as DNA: TGCAGTGCTAGAGGACTAGAGGGGGCCTACGAGCAGTACTTC. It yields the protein CSARGLEGAYEQYF.

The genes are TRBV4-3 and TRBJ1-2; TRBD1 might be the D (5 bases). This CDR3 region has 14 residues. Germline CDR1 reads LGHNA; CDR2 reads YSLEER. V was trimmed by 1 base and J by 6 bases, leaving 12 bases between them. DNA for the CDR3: TGCGCCAGCAGCCAAGGCTGGGGCAGGGATGGCTACACCTTC. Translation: CASSQGWGRDGYTF.